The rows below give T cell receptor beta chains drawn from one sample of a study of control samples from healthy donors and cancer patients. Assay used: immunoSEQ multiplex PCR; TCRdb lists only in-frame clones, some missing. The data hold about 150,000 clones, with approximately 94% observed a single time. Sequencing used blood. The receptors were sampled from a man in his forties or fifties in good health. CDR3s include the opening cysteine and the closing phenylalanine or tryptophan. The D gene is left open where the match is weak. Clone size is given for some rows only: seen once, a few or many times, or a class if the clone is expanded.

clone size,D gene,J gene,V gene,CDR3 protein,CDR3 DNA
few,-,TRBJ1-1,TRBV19,CASSRGRRDTEAFF,TGTGCCAGTAGTCGGGGGCGCCGGGACACTGAAGCTTTCTTT
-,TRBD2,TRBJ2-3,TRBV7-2,CASSLALAGAITDTQYF,TGTGCCAGCAGCTTAGCCCTAGCGGGGGCAATCACAGATACGCAGTATTTT
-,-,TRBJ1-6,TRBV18,CASSPPFVAGAGNSPLHF,TGTGCCAGCTCACCACCATTCGTGGCAGGGGCCGGGAATTCACCCCTCCACTTT
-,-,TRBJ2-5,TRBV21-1,CASSKFGRGVRETQYF,TGTGCCAGCAGCAAATTTGGACGAGGGGTGCGAGAGACCCAGTACTTC
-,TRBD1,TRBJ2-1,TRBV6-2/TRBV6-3,CASSRSGQVTYNEQFF,TGTGCCAGCAGCCGCTCGGGACAGGTGACCTACAATGAGCAGTTCTTC
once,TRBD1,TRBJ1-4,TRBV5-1,CASSLEPGQGYEKLFF,TGCGCCAGCAGCTTGGAACCGGGACAGGGGTATGAAAAACTGTTTTTT
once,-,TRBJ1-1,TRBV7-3,CASSLNPGRNTEAFF,TGTGCCAGCAGCTTAAATCCCGGGCGGAACACTGAAGCTTTCTTT
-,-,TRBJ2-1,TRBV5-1,CASSLRGLNEQFF,TGCGCCAGCAGCTTACGAGGGCTCAATGAGCAGTTCTTC
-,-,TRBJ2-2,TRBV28,CASSLQANTGELFF,TGTGCCAGCAGTTTACAGGCGAACACCGGGGAGCTGTTTTTT
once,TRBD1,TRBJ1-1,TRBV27,CASSFPGGTEAFF,TGTGCCAGCAGTTTTCCAGGGGGCACTGAAGCTTTCTTT
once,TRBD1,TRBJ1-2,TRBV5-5,CASSPIGTGNYGYTF,TGTGCCAGCAGCCCGATCGGGACAGGGAACTATGGCTACACCTTC
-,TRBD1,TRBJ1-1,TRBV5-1,CASSQTGEYTEAFF,TGCGCCAGCAGCCAGACAGGGGAGTACACTGAAGCTTTCTTT
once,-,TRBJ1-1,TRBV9,CASSVGPARADTEAFF,TGTGCCAGCAGCGTAGGCCCCGCCCGGGCGGACACTGAAGCTTTCTTT
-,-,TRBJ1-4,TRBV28,CASSLRGGPYEKLFF,TGTGCCAGCAGTTTACGAGGGGGTCCCTACGAAAAACTGTTTTTT
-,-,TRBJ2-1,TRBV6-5,CASSTGPLNEQFF,TGTGCCAGCAGTACCGGGCCCTTAAATGAGCAGTTCTTC
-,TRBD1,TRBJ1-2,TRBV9,CASRALTGGTGGYTF,TGTGCCAGCAGGGCCCTGACAGGGGGCACGGGGGGCTACACCTTC
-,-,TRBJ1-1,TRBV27,CASSLSGLMNTEAFF,TGTGCCAGCAGTTTATCTGGACTTATGAACACTGAAGCTTTCTTT
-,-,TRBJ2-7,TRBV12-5,CASGLIEGWSEQYF,TGTGCTAGTGGTTTGATCGAGGGATGGAGCGAGCAGTACTTC
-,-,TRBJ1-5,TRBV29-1,CSVQMGVGNQPQHF,TGCAGCGTTCAAATGGGGGTAGGCAATCAGCCCCAGCATTTT
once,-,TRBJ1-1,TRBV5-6,CASSFLDSEAFF,TGTGCCAGCAGCTTCCTGGACAGTGAAGCTTTCTTT
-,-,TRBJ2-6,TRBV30,CAWSVRGSGANVLTF,TGTGCCTGGAGTGTAAGGGGCTCTGGGGCCAACGTCCTGACTTTC
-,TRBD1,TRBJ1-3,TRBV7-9,CASEQGGGNTIYF,TGTGCCAGTGAGCAGGGGGGAGGAAACACCATATATTTT
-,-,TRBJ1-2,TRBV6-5,CASSYKGPNYGYTF,TGTGCCAGCAGTTACAAAGGACCTAACTATGGCTACACCTTC
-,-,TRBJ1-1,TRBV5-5,CASSHPGRRATEAFF,TGTGCCAGCAGCCACCCCGGCCGTCGAGCGACTGAAGCTTTCTTT
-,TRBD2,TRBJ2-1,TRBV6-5,CASREGGGSYNEQFF,TGTGCCAGCAGGGAGGGCGGGGGTTCCTACAATGAGCAGTTCTTC
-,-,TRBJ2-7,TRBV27,CASHVGGASREQYF,TGTGCCAGCCACGTGGGGGGGGCCAGTCGCGAGCAGTACTTC
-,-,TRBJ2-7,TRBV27,CASSQDSLNYEQYF,TGTGCCAGCAGCCAGGACAGCCTTAACTACGAGCAGTACTTC
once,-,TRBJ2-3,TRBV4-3,CASSQDGRDTQYF,TGCGCCAGCAGCCAAGATGGCCGGGATACGCAGTATTTT
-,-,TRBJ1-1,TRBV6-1,CASSDGTEAFF,TGTGCCAGCAGTGATGGTACTGAAGCTTTCTTT
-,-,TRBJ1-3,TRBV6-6,CASSRGSSGNTIYF,TGTGCCAGCAGCAGGGGTAGCTCTGGAAACACCATATATTTT
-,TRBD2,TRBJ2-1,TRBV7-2,CASSPRGGSYNEQFF,TGTGCCAGCAGCCCTCGGGGGGGCTCCTACAATGAGCAGTTCTTC
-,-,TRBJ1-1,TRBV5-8,CASSPYSRGRGMNTEAFF,TGTGCCAGCAGCCCCTATTCCCGGGGGAGGGGCATGAACACTGAAGCTTTCTTT
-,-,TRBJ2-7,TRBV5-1,CASSFLTDYEQYF,TGCGCCAGCAGTTTCCTCACGGACTACGAGCAGTACTTC
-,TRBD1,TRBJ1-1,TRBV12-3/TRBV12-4,CASRPTGGSEAFF,TGTGCCAGCAGGCCGACAGGGGGCTCTGAAGCTTTCTTT
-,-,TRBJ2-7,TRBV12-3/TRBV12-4,CASRPTGRYEQYF,TGTGCCAGCAGGCCCACAGGGCGCTACGAGCAGTACTTC
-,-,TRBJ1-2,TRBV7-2,CASSFRQNYGYTF,TGTGCCAGCAGCTTTCGGCAGAACTATGGCTACACCTTC
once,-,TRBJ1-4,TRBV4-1,CASSQPSSGRVKREKLLF,TGCGCCAGCAGCCAACCCTCCTCGGGCAGGGTGAAACGTGAAAAACTGCTTTTT
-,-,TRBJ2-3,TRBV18,CASSDAGPDTQYF,TGTGCCAGCTCGGACGCGGGGCCAGATACGCAGTATTTT
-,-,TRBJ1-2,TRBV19,CASRGSPGYGYTF,TGTGCCAGTAGGGGCAGCCCAGGCTATGGCTACACCTTC
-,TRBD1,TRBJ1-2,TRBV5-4,CASSDRGRIEGIVGYGYTF,TGTGCCAGCAGTGACAGGGGGCGAATTGAGGGGATCGTTGGCTATGGCTACACCTTC
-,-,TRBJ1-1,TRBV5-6,CASTLRGVRAEAFF,TGTGCCAGCACCTTGAGGGGAGTTAGGGCTGAAGCTTTCTTT
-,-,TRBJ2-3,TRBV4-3,CASSPSLAINTDTQYF,TGCGCCAGCAGCCCGAGCCTAGCGATAAACACAGATACGCAGTATTTT
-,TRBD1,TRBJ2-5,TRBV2,CASSPPDRRETQYF,TGTGCCAGCAGCCCACCGGACAGGAGAGAGACCCAGTACTTC
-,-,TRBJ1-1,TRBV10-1,CASSDSMNTEAFF,TGCGCCAGCAGTGACTCCATGAACACTGAAGCTTTCTTT
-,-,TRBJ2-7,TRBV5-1,CASSEGTTYEQYF,TGCGCCAGCAGCGAAGGGACGACCTACGAGCAGTACTTC
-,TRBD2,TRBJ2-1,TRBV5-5,CASSLVTSGGATYNEQFF,TGTGCCAGCAGCTTGGTAACTAGCGGGGGGGCCACCTACAATGAGCAGTTCTTC
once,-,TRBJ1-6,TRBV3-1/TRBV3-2,CASSQDRGSPLHF,TGTGCCAGCAGCCAAGATCGGGGATCACCCCTCCACTTT
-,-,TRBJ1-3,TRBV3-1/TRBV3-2,CASTSLGAGHTIYF,TGTGCCAGCACATCCCTAGGGGCAGGTCACACCATATATTTT
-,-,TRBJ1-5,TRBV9,CASSPEGAESQPQHF,TGTGCCAGCAGCCCCGAAGGGGCAGAGAGTCAGCCCCAGCATTTT
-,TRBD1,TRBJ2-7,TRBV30,CAWKGFRTGASYEQYF,TGTGCCTGGAAGGGTTTCCGGACAGGGGCCTCCTACGAGCAGTACTTC
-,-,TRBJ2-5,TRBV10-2,CASSEGQRFETQYF,TGCGCCAGCAGTGAGGGACAGCGCTTTGAGACCCAGTACTTC
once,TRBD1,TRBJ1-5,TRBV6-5,CASSPQGGHQPQHF,TGTGCCAGCAGCCCCCAGGGGGGGCATCAGCCCCAGCATTTT
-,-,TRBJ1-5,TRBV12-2,CASRLDWGGSDQPQHF,TGTGCAAGTCGCTTAGATTGGGGGGGCAGCGATCAGCCCCAGCATTTT
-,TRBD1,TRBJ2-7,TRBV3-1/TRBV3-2,CASSQDMGQGAYEQYF,TGTGCCAGCAGCCAAGATATGGGTCAGGGGGCCTACGAGCAGTACTTC